This T cell receptor (beta chain) was recorded in a study of tumor-infiltrating lymphocytes in localized non-small cell lung cancer. Looking at the study overall: Each patient gave resected tumor and non-adjacent uninvolved lung tissue.

Repertoires were generated with immunoSEQ multiplex PCR, while TCRdb's copy carries only in-frame clones and drops some. The sample has nearly 9,500 clones; approximately 82% are singletons. Per the germline V gene, CDR1 is SQVTM and CDR2 is ANQGSEA. V lost 5 bases to trimming and J lost 0 bases, with 11 bases between them. The CDR3 sequence is 14 residues long. The sequence came from a human donor with non-small cell lung cancer. This chain joins TRBV29-1 and TRBJ2-1, with D unclear. The sequenced material came from uninvolved lung tissue not adjacent to the tumor. The CDR3 nucleotides read TGCAGCGTTAGGAACGAGCCCTCCTACAATGAGCAGTTCTTC. It encodes CSVRNEPSYNEQFF.